This T cell receptor (beta chain) was profiled in a study of blood T cells in healthy people across ages. Notes on the study in general: Without sorted subsets, naive and antigen-experienced compartments could not be conclusively compared. Relative to aged donors, long-lived donors carried more naive CD4+ cells and displayed higher diversity.

It was with a sample-barcoded 5' primer and a J-beta primer mix that a second PCR of roughly 6 to 12 cycles was run. TCRdb used MiXCR to reprocess the 5' RACE reads, holding one entry per CDR3 protein. Of about 600,000 distinct CDR3 sequences listed, around half are singletons. The sample holds one count of this clonotype. Its antigen is currently unknown. The sequenced material came from blood. The source is a man older than 75 in good health.

This chain's CDR3 is CSARGTSSPSTDTQYF. The DNA of the CDR3 is TGCAGTGCTAGAGGGACATCGTCCCCTAGCACAGATACGCAGTATTTT. The chain carries TRBV20-1 and TRBJ2-3; possible D gene TRBD1, 5 bases. With 1 base removed from V and 0 bases from J, the gap between germline ends came to 14 bases. This CDR3 is built from 16 residues. Germline V gives CDR1 DFQATT, CDR2 SNEGSKA (reference sequence).